These 11 T cell receptor beta chains share one sample of origin, sequenced in a study of blood T cell repertoires in COVID-19. Some clones are missing from TCRdb's copy, which holds only in-frame ones; the method was immunoSEQ multiplex PCR. The sample shows some 66,000 clones, just over 85% of them seen only once. Sequenced sample: peripheral blood. Receptors were obtained from a man aged 50 to 60 with active COVID-19.

The gene calls are TRBV11-3 and TRBJ2-2; 8 bases are shared with TRBD2. Trimming cost V 5 bases and J 6 bases; bases outside gene matches: 11. CDR1 SGHNT and CDR2 YENEEA come from the germline V gene. The CDR3 is 16 amino acids. CDR3 nucleotide sequence: TGTGCCAGCAGCCTCTCTTCCGGGACTAGGGCCGGGGAGCTGTTTTTT. As protein: CASSLSSGTRAGELFF.

J is TRBJ1-4 and V is TRBV27; TRBD1 is a possible D gene (5 bases). Germline loops: CDR1 MNHEY, CDR2 SMNVEV (reference sequence). The CDR3 is 13 residues long. V was shortened by 7 bases and J by 10 bases, with 16 bases between the two germline ends. The CDR3 here is CASTSPTGGKLFF. CDR3 bases: TGTGCCAGCACCTCACCGACGGGGGGAAAACTGTTTTTT.

This clone occurred a few times. The genes are TRBV11-3 and TRBJ2-2; 9 bases align to TRBD2. The ends lost 5 bases at V and 2 bases at J; junction bases unmatched: 6. The CDR3 totals 16 residues. Germline V gives CDR1 SGHNT, CDR2 YENEEA. The CDR3 reads CASSPLAGKNTGELFF. CDR3 nucleotides: TGTGCCAGCAGCCCTCTAGCGGGAAAAAACACCGGGGAGCTGTTTTTT.

The V gene is TRBV2, the J gene TRBJ2-1; TRBD1 matches at 11 bases. CDR1 is SNHLY, CDR2 FYNNEI, per germline. The trim removed 5 bases at V and 6 bases at J, leaving 6 bases unmatched. The CDR3 has 15 amino acids. The CDR3 DNA reads TGTGCCAGCAGTAGGGTCGGGACAGGGGGCAATGAGCAGTTCTTC. As protein: CASSRVGTGGNEQFF.

The genes are TRBV5-1 and TRBJ2-3; 9 positions agree with TRBD2. The CDR3 extends over 15 amino acids. CDR1 and CDR2 (germline): SGHRS, YFSETQ. With 1 base clipped from V and 3 bases from J, the junction kept 3 bases outside the gene matches. The CDR3 loop reads CASSLSGGLTDTQYF. CDR3 DNA sequence: TGCGCCAGCAGCTTGAGCGGGGGGTTAACAGATACGCAGTATTTT.

The CDR3 DNA is TGTGCCAGTAGACTCGACAGCTTTCAAGAGACCCAGTACTTC. Protein: CASRLDSFQETQYF. The chain links TRBV19 to TRBJ2-5; TRBD1 might be the D (5 bases). V was pared by 6 bases and J by 2 bases, with 13 bases between. CDR3 length: 14 amino acids. Germline-derived CDR1 and CDR2 are LNHDA and SQIVND (reference sequence).

V and J are TRBV28 and TRBJ2-7; D may be TRBD1 (6 bases). V lost 5 bases, J lost 2 bases, and 19 bases lay in between. The CDR3 is 16 residues long. Germline CDR1 and CDR2: MDHEN and SYDVKM. Here the CDR3 DNA reads TGTGCCAGCAGTCCCTCCGGGACAAGGTCCCCCTACGAGCAGTACTTC. The encoded protein is CASSPSGTRSPYEQYF.

V is TRBV7-9 and J is TRBJ2-7; tentative D call: TRBD2 (6 bases). Germline V gene data show CDR1 as SEHNR and CDR2 as FQNEAQ (reference sequence). V dropped 7 bases and J dropped 8 bases, with 12 bases sitting between them. The CDR3 length is 11 residues. The CDR3 nucleotides read TGTGCCAGCATCTCAGCGGGCCAGCAGTACTTC. Translated: CASISAGQQYF.

This chain uses TRBV27 with TRBJ2-7; perhaps TRBD2 as D (5 bases). Looked up from germline, CDR1 is MNHEY and CDR2 is SMNVEV (reference sequence). This CDR3 comprises 13 residues. Trimming stripped 0 bases from V and 7 bases from J, with 10 bases between. The CDR3 spells CASSLSMGGEQYV. The CDR3 DNA reads TGTGCCAGCAGTTTATCCATGGGCGGGGAGCAGTACGTC.

The V gene is TRBV12-5, the J gene TRBJ1-5, with D perhaps TRBD1 (6 bases). This CDR3 spans 15 amino acids. CDR1 and CDR2 from the germline V gene are LGHNT and FRNRAP. Trimming stripped 1 base from V and 5 bases from J, with 12 bases between. The CDR3 nucleotides read TGTGCTAGTGGTTTGGATTTACAGGGATATCAGCCCCAGCATTTT. Encoded protein: CASGLDLQGYQPQHF.

J is TRBJ2-7 and V is TRBV6-6; 8 bases are shared with TRBD1. Trimming removed 4 bases from V and 3 bases from J; junction bases left unmatched: 8. CDR1 and CDR2 from the germline V gene are MNHNY and SVGAGI (reference sequence). The CDR3 has 15 residues. The CDR3 protein is CASSSSPGGHYEQYF. As DNA, the CDR3 is TGTGCCAGCAGTTCCTCCCCAGGGGGCCACTACGAGCAGTACTTC.